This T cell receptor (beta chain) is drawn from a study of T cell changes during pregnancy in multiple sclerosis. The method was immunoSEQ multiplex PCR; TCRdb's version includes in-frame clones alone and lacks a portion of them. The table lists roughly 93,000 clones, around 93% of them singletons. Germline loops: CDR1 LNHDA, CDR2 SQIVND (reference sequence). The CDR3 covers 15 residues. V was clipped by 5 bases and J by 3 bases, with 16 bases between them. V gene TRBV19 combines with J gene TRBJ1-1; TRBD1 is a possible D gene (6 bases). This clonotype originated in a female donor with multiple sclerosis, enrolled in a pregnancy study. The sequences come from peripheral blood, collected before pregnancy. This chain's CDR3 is CASSPQTGSDTEAFF. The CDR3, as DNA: TGTGCCAGTAGTCCCCAGACAGGATCCGACACTGAAGCTTTCTTT.